These T cell receptor beta chains were read from a single sample in a study of T cell responses to AZD1222 COVID-19 vaccine. The protocol was immunoSEQ multiplex PCR, while the TCRdb copy is restricted to in-frame clones and leaves out a portion. This sample carries 250,000 to 300,000 clones, about 94% of them seen once, and the ten largest clones take 0.55%. The source material was peripheral blood, sampled 28 days after the second AZD1222 dose. These receptors all stem from an adult who received the AZD1222 COVID-19 vaccine. Each CDR3 is given with its conserved first and last residue. D genes are given only for firm matches. Clone sizes are given selectively: once, few, many, or a class where the clone is expanded.

clone size	V gene	D gene	J gene	CDR3 DNA	CDR3 protein
NA	TRBV25-1	NA	TRBJ1-1	TGTGCCAGCAGTGGGTACCTTGGGACTGAAGCTTTCTTT	CASSGYLGTEAFF
NA	TRBV4-1	TRBD1	TRBJ1-4	TGCGCCAGCAGCCAAAAACCGGGACAGGCAACTAATGAAAAACTGTTTTTT	CASSQKPGQATNEKLFF
few	TRBV7-2	NA	TRBJ1-6	TGTGCCAGCAGCTTAGCCCGACCGGGGGCGAATTCACCCCTCCACTTT	CASSLARPGANSPLHF
NA	TRBV5-6	TRBD2	TRBJ2-2	TGTGCCAGCGACGTGTGGCGGGGGTCGAACACCGGGGAGCTGTTTTTT	CASDVWRGSNTGELFF
NA	TRBV19	TRBD2	TRBJ2-2	TGTGCCAGTAGTATAGCCGGGGGGGCTTTTAGCACCGGGGAGCTGTTTTTT	CASSIAGGAFSTGELFF
NA	TRBV5-4	TRBD2	TRBJ2-1	TGTGCCAGCAGCCCGGGGACTAGCGGGAGCTCCAATGAGCAGTTCTTC	CASSPGTSGSSNEQFF
NA	TRBV29-1	TRBD1	TRBJ2-1	TGCAGCGTTGAAGATCGGACGGGGACAGGGGACCCCAATGAGCAGTTCTTC	CSVEDRTGTGDPNEQFF
NA	TRBV4-1	NA	TRBJ2-1	TGCGCCAGCAGCCAAATCCTCCACGGGGGATACGATGAGCAGTTCTTC	CASSQILHGGYDEQFF
NA	TRBV6-2/TRBV6-3	TRBD2	TRBJ2-1	TGTGCCAGCAGTTCGACTCGACTAGCGGGAGTCCCCTACAATGAGCAGTTCTTC	CASSSTRLAGVPYNEQFF
NA	TRBV28	NA	TRBJ1-1	TGTGCCAGCAGTTCAGCAGTGAACACTGAAGCTTTCTTT	CASSSAVNTEAFF
NA	TRBV15	NA	TRBJ2-2	TGTGCCACCACTGGGGACCTGAACACCGGGGAGCTGTTTTTT	CATTGDLNTGELFF
NA	TRBV19	NA	TRBJ2-7	TGTGCCAGTAAAGTACGAGGGTACGATACCGAGCAGTACTTC	CASKVRGYDTEQYF
NA	TRBV28	NA	TRBJ1-1	TGTGCCAGCAGTTCGCCCACAGGGCGGACTGAAGCTTTCTTT	CASSSPTGRTEAFF
NA	TRBV7-2	NA	TRBJ1-6	TGTGCCAGCAGCCGGACGAATTCACCCCTCCACTTT	CASSRTNSPLHF
NA	TRBV4-3	TRBD1	TRBJ2-7	TGCGCCAGCAGCCCCAGGACAGGGGGCTACGAGCAGTACTTC	CASSPRTGGYEQYF
NA	TRBV20-1	NA	TRBJ2-4	TGCAGTGCTGGTGCAGCCCTAGCCAAAAACATTCAGTACTTC	CSAGAALAKNIQYF
NA	TRBV11-3	TRBD2	TRBJ2-1	TGTGCCAGCAGCCGGACTAGCGGGACGGGCAATGAGCAGTTCTTC	CASSRTSGTGNEQFF
NA	TRBV2	TRBD1	TRBJ1-6	TGTGCGACAGGGGGCGATGGGTATAATTCACCCCTCCACTTT	CATGGDGYNSPLHF
NA	TRBV29-1	TRBD1	TRBJ2-7	TGCAGCGTGGCAGGACAGGGCGTGCAGTACTTC	CSVAGQGVQYF
NA	TRBV27	TRBD1	TRBJ1-1	TGTGCCAGCAGTCCCCGGGACAGGATCCGTCGGGCTTTCTTT	CASSPRDRIRRAFF
NA	TRBV29-1	NA	TRBJ2-2	TGCAGCGTCACCGGAAGGACCGGGGAGCTGTTTTTT	CSVTGRTGELFF
NA	TRBV6-6	NA	TRBJ1-5	TGTGCCAGCAGTTCGGGGACCTTAAATCAGCCCCAGCATTTT	CASSSGTLNQPQHF
NA	TRBV2	NA	TRBJ2-7	TGTGCCAGCAGCCCCGTCTTCGACTACGAGCAGTACTTC	CASSPVFDYEQYF
NA	TRBV28	NA	TRBJ2-7	TGTGCCAGCAGCACATACGAGCAGTACTTC	CASSTYEQYF
NA	TRBV19	TRBD2	TRBJ2-1	TGTGCCAGTGCTTCTAGCGGGAGAGGAGGACGCGAGCAGTTCTTC	CASASSGRGGREQFF
NA	TRBV7-2	TRBD1	TRBJ1-2	TGTGCCAGCAGCTTAGGACAGGGCCATGGCTACACCTTC	CASSLGQGHGYTF
NA	TRBV7-9	NA	TRBJ2-7	TGTGCCAGCAGCTTAGCTTCAGGGAGAGGGTCCTACGAGCAGTACTTC	CASSLASGRGSYEQYF
NA	TRBV6-6	NA	TRBJ1-4	TGTGCCAGCAGATTAGGCAGCGGGGGTGAAAAACTGTTTTTT	CASRLGSGGEKLFF
NA	TRBV4-1	NA	TRBJ1-3	TGCGCCAGCAGCCAAGATGGGGAACTCTCTGGAAACACCATATATTTT	CASSQDGELSGNTIYF
once	TRBV7-9	NA	TRBJ2-3	TGTGCCAGCAGCTTAGCGGGGGGCACAGATACGCAGTATTTT	CASSLAGGTDTQYF
NA	TRBV9	NA	TRBJ1-2	TGTGCCAGCAGCCCTTCTCCGACATCTAACTATGGCTACACCTTC	CASSPSPTSNYGYTF
NA	TRBV5-1	NA	TRBJ2-1	TGCGCCAGCAGCGGCGGGACCTCCTACAATGAGCAGTTCTTC	CASSGGTSYNEQFF
NA	TRBV28	NA	TRBJ1-1	TGTGCCAGCACCCCCCTTGCACCCCAAGGGGACACTGAAGCTTTCTTT	CASTPLAPQGDTEAFF
NA	TRBV28	NA	TRBJ1-5	TGTGCCAGCAGTCTCCTTTCCGGGGGCAATCAGCCCCAGCATTTT	CASSLLSGGNQPQHF
NA	TRBV5-1	TRBD2	TRBJ2-2	TGCGCCAGCAGCCCAGGACTAGCGGGTACCGGGGAGCTGTTTTTT	CASSPGLAGTGELFF
NA	TRBV7-3	TRBD2	TRBJ2-1	TGTGCCAGCAGCACAGTAGCGGGAGGGAATGAGCAGTTCTTC	CASSTVAGGNEQFF
NA	TRBV20-1	NA	TRBJ1-5	TGCAGTGCTAGTGCGGGGGGCGGCAATCAGCCCCAGCATTTT	CSASAGGGNQPQHF
NA	TRBV2	NA	TRBJ2-6	TGTGCCAGCGTCGTAACGGCTGGGGCCAACGTCCTGACTTTC	CASVVTAGANVLTF
NA	TRBV15	NA	TRBJ2-7	TGTGCCACCAGCAGAGGTGGAATGAGATACGAGCAGTACTTC	CATSRGGMRYEQYF
NA	TRBV6-6	NA	TRBJ1-5	TGTGCCAGCAACAGGGTCAATCAGCCCCAGCATTTT	CASNRVNQPQHF
NA	TRBV6-1	NA	TRBJ2-7	TGTGCCAGCAGTGAACCGGTATGGGGGGTTGAACACGAGCAGTACTTC	CASSEPVWGVEHEQYF